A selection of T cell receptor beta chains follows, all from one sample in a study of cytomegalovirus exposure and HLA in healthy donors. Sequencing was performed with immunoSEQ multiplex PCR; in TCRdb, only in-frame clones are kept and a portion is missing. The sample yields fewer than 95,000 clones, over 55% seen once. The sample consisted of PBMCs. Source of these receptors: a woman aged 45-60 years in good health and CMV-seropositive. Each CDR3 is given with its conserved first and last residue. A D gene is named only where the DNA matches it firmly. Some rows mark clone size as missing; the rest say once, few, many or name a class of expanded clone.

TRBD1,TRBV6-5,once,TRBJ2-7,TGTGCCAGCAGTTACGGCTCAGGGGGCTACGAGCAGTACTTC,CASSYGSGGYEQYF
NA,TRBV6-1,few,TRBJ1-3,TGTGCCAGCAGTGACACGGAACAGGGAGGAAACACCATATATTTT,CASSDTEQGGNTIYF
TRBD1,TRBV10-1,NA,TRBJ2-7,TGCGCCAGCAGGGGAACAGGGGCTATAGGCTACGAGCAGTACTTC,CASRGTGAIGYEQYF
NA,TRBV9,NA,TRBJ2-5,TGTGCCAGCAGCGTAGAAGGGGTGGGACAAGAGACCCAGTACTTC,CASSVEGVGQETQYF
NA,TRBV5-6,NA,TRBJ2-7,TGTGCCAGCAGCTTGGGAGAGTACGAGCAGTACTTC,CASSLGEYEQYF
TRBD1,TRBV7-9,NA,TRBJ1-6,TGTGCCAGCAGCCCGAAGTCACAGGGGGCGGAAAATTCACCCCTCCACTTT,CASSPKSQGAENSPLHF
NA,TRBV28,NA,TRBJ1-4,TGTGCCAGCAGTTTTACTTCAACTAATGAAAAACTGTTTTTT,CASSFTSTNEKLFF
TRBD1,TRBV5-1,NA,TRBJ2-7,TGCGCCAGCAGCGCCCGACGGGACAGTACCGTGGAGCAGTACTTC,CASSARRDSTVEQYF
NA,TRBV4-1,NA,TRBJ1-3,TGCGCCAGCAGCCAAGACTCAGGGGTCGGAAACACCATATATTTT,CASSQDSGVGNTIYF
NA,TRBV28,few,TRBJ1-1,TGTGCCAGCAACATACAGGGTAAAGAAGCTTTCTTT,CASNIQGKEAFF
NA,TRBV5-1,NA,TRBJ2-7,TGCGCCAGCAGCTTGGGTCGGAGAGGGAAAACCTACGAGCAGTACTTC,CASSLGRRGKTYEQYF
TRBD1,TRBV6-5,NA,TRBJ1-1,TGTGCCAGCAGTTACTCGAAGACAGGGGGCACTGAAGCTTTCTTT,CASSYSKTGGTEAFF
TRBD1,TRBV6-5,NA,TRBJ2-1,TGTGCCAGCAGCCCCTCGACTTCAGGGGGCGCGTGGCAGTTCTTC,CASSPSTSGGAWQFF
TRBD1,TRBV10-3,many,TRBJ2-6,TGTGCCATCAGTGACTGGACAGGGACATCTGGCACTGGGGCCAACGTCCTGACTTTC,CAISDWTGTSGTGANVLTF
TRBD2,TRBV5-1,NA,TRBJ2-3,TGCGCCAGCAGCGAGGGACTAGCGGAAAGCACAGATACGCAGTATTTT,CASSEGLAESTDTQYF
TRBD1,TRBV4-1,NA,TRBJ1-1,TGCGCCAGCAGCCGGGGGGACAGGGGAAACACTGAAGCTTTCTTT,CASSRGDRGNTEAFF
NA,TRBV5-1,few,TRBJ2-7,TGCGCCAGCGGCGTAGGGGGTCTCCCCTACGAGCAGTACTTC,CASGVGGLPYEQYF
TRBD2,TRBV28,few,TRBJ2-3,TGTGCCATCGGGGAGCGGGGGGGCACAGATACGCAGTATTTT,CAIGERGGTDTQYF
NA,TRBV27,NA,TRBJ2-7,TGTGCCAGCAGTATACAGGCGAGAGGTTACGAGCAGTACTTC,CASSIQARGYEQYF
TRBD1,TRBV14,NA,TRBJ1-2,TGTGCCAGCAGCCAAGCTTATTGGACAGGCCATGGGGGCTACACCTTC,CASSQAYWTGHGGYTF
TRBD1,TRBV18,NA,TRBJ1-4,TGTGCCAGCTCCCTCGGACAGGGGAGTAATGAAAAACTGTTTTTT,CASSLGQGSNEKLFF
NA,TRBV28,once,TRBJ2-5,TGTGCCAGCAGTACTACTCCCTGGACTGAGGAGACCCAGTACTTC,CASSTTPWTEETQYF
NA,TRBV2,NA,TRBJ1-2,TGTGCCAGCAGTGAAGGGCCGAATAACTATGGCTACACCTTC,CASSEGPNNYGYTF
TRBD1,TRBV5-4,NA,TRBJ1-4,TGTGCCAGCAGCTTAAGGGGGACAGGGCTTACTGGAGGTGGAAAACTGTTTTTT,CASSLRGTGLTGGGKLFF
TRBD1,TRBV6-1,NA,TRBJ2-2,TGTGCCAGCAGGCCGGGGACAGGGAACACCGGGGAGCTGTTTTTT,CASRPGTGNTGELFF
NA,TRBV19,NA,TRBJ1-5,TGTGCCAGTAGTATGGGCGGGAATCAGCCCCAGCATTTT,CASSMGGNQPQHF
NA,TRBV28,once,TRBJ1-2,TGTGCCAGCAGTTCCTACAGGGATAACTATGGCTACACCTTC,CASSSYRDNYGYTF
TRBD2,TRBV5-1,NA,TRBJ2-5,TGCGCCAGCAGCCCCCAGCGGGGGGCGGAAGAGACCCAGTACTTC,CASSPQRGAEETQYF
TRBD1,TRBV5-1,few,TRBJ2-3,TGCGCCAGCAGCCCGGGACAGGGTGGTACAGATACGCAGTATTTT,CASSPGQGGTDTQYF
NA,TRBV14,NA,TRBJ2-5,TGTGCCAGCAGCCAACAGTACCAAGAGACCCAGTACTTC,CASSQQYQETQYF
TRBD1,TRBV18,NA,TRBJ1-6,TGTGCCAGCTCACGACTCCCGGGACAGCAGGAGAGCTCCTATAATTCACCCCTCCACTTT,CASSRLPGQQESSYNSPLHF
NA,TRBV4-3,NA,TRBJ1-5,TGCGCCAGCAGCCAAGATAGGGGAGGAAGACAGCCCCAGCATTTT,CASSQDRGGRQPQHF
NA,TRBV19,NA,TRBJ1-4,TGTGCCAGTAGTATAGGACAGGCCCCCATTTCGGAAAAACTGTTTTTT,CASSIGQAPISEKLFF
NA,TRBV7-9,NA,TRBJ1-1,TGTGCCAGCAGCCAGCAACAGGGATATACTGAAGCTTTCTTT,CASSQQQGYTEAFF
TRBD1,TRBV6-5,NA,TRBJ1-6,TGTGCCAGCAGGGGACAGTTTAATTCACCCCTCCACTTT,CASRGQFNSPLHF